A single sample is the source of the 9 T cell receptor beta chains below, sequenced in a study of tissue T cells after allogeneic stem cell transplantation. Repertoires were generated with immunoSEQ multiplex PCR, while TCRdb's copy carries only in-frame clones and drops some. This table holds around 9,100 clones, roughly three fifths found once. The sequenced sample was tissue from the jejunum, obtained at autopsy. Every receptor here comes from a female donor of 60 years or more with lung cancer.

This rearrangement joins TRBV15 to TRBJ2-7; 8 bases line up with TRBD2. Per the germline V gene, CDR1 is LNHNV and CDR2 is YYDKDF (reference sequence). V trimming: 3 bases; J trimming: 7 bases; junction bases outside the gene matches: 5. CDR3 length: 13 residues. The DNA of the CDR3 is TGTGCCACCAGCAGGCGGGGGGCGAGGGAGCAGTACTTC. Protein sequence: CATSRRGAREQYF.

This clone is termed large. V gene TRBV6-6 combines with J gene TRBJ1-2, with D possibly TRBD1 on 5 matching bases. Germline lookup yields CDR1 MNHNY and CDR2 SVGAGI (reference sequence). This CDR3 has 16 amino acids. The V end lost 1 base, the J end lost 3 bases, and 15 bases lay between the germline ends. The CDR3 sequence: CASSYFPGHGYYGYTF. The CDR3 region has the DNA TGTGCCAGCAGTTACTTCCCCGGACACGGGTACTATGGCTACACCTTC.

V and J are TRBV7-2 and TRBJ1-1; perhaps TRBD1 as D (5 bases). V lost 1 base and J 1 base, leaving 10 bases between the germline ends. Germline loops: CDR1 SGHTA, CDR2 FQGNSA. The CDR3 has 15 residues. In DNA, the CDR3 is TGTGCCAGCAGCTTAGTAGCGGGGGGGAACACTGAAGCTTTCTTT. Its protein product is CASSLVAGGNTEAFF.

The chain has TRBV7-8 and TRBJ1-2, with 7 bases fitting TRBD1. Per germline, CDR1 SGHVS and CDR2 FQNEAQ. The J segment lost 0 bases and the V segment lost 1 base, leaving 5 bases of the junction unmatched. The CDR3 sequence is 16 residues long. The CDR3 nucleotides are TGTGCCAGCAGCTTAGATGCAGGGGGAACTAACTATGGCTACACCTTC. Its protein product is CASSLDAGGTNYGYTF.

This chain links TRBV30 with TRBJ1-2; D not resolved. CDR3 length equals 14 residues. From germline, CDR1 is GTSNPN and CDR2 SVGIG (reference sequence). V lost 1 base, J lost 5 bases, and 14 bases lay in between. The CDR3 loop is CAWSEPGGGYGYTF. In DNA, the CDR3 is TGTGCCTGGAGTGAACCGGGAGGAGGGTATGGCTACACCTTC.

The rearrangement joins TRBV6-5 to TRBJ2-6; tentatively, D is TRBD2 (5 bases). V was clipped by 0 bases and J by 1 base, with 7 bases between them. The CDR3 is 16 amino acids. CDR1 and CDR2 from the germline V gene are MNHEY and SVGAGI. The CDR3 here is CASSYSEDSGANVLTF. The CDR3 nucleotides read TGTGCCAGCAGTTACTCGGAGGATTCTGGGGCCAACGTCCTGACTTTC.

The chain uses TRBV7-7 and TRBJ2-1; D might be TRBD2 (7 bases). V dropped 0 bases and J dropped 7 bases, with 10 bases sitting between them. The CDR3 has 14 amino acids. Germline CDR1 is SSHAT and CDR2 is FNYEAQ (reference sequence). This chain's CDR3 is CASSLAGGLNEQFF. The CDR3 nucleotides read TGTGCCAGCAGCTTAGCGGGGGGGCTTAATGAGCAGTTCTTC. The full variable domain, its missing parts supplied by reference TRBV7-7 and TRBJ2-1, is GAGVSQSPRYKVTKRGQDVTLRCDPISSHATLYWYQQALGQGPEFLTYFNYEAQPDKSGLPSDRFSAERPEGSISTLTIQRTEQRDSAMYRCASSLAGGLNEQFFGPGTRLTVL.

The CDR3 DNA sequence: TGTGCCAGCAGTCAGGCGTTGGGCGCGGGGGAGACCCAGTACTTC. This encodes CASSQALGAGETQYF. This chain joins TRBV6-5 and TRBJ2-5; a weak D match, TRBD2 (6 bases). CDR3 length: 15 amino acids. V lost 5 bases and J 5 bases, leaving 18 bases between the germline ends. CDR1 and CDR2 from the germline V gene are MNHEY and SVGAGI.

This chain connects TRBV2 to TRBJ1-2; TRBD1 might be the D (6 bases). The germline gives CDR1 SNHLY, CDR2 FYNNEI. The CDR3 spans 14 residues. Trimming took 5 bases from V and 4 from J, leaving 14 bases between them. CDR3 protein: CASSINRVGYGYTF. CDR3 DNA: TGTGCCAGCAGTATCAACAGGGTTGGCTATGGCTACACCTTC.